The present T cell receptor beta chain was sequenced within a study of PD-1 blockade in classical Hodgkin lymphoma. Clones were sequenced by immunoSEQ multiplex PCR, and TCRdb holds only the in-frame ones, with some missing. The sample holds 90,000 or so clones, 80% to 95% seen once. All patients experienced relapse after autologous stem cell transplantation, and brentuximab vedotin exposure was variable. Germline CDR1 and CDR2: SGHRS and YFSETQ. The CDR3 is 18 amino acids. Trimming stripped 2 bases from V and 7 bases from J, with 27 bases between. The chain has TRBV5-1 and TRBJ1-2, with a possible D match to TRBD1 (6 bases). The TCR originated in a human donor with classical Hodgkin lymphoma. Sample: peripheral blood mononuclear cells (PBMCs), taken before the second cycle of nivolumab. CDR3 bases: TGCGCCAGCAGCTTCAAGGCCGGGGGGGGCCCCCCCGTACGTGGCTACACCTTC. It is translated as CASSFKAGGGPPVRGYTF.